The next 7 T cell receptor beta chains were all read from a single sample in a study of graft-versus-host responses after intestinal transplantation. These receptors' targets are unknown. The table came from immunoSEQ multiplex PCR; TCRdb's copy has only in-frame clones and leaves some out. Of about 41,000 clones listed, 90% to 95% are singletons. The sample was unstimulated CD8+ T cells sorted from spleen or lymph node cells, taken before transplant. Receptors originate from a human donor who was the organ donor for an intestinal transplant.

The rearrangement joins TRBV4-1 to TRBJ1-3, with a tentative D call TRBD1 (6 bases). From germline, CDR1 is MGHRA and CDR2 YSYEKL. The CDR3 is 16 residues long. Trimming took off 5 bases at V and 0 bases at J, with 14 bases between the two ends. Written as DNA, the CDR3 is TGCGCCAGCAGCGCAATGGGAGGGGGCTCTGGAAACACCATATATTTT. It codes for CASSAMGGGSGNTIYF.

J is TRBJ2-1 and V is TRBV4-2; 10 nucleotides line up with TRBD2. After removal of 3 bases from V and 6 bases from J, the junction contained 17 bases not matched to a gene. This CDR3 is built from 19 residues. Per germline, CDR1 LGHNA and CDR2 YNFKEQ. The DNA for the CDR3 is TGTGCCAGCAGCCACCTTTTTCCGCCTAGCGGGGGAGGTTTCAATGAGCAGTTCTTC. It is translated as CASSHLFPPSGGGFNEQFF.

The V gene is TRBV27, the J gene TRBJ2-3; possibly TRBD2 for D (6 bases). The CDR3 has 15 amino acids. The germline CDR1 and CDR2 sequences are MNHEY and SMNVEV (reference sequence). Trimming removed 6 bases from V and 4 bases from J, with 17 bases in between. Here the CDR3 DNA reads TGTGCCAGCAGCCACGGGACTCCGGAGGCAGATACGCAGTATTTT. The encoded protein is CASSHGTPEADTQYF.

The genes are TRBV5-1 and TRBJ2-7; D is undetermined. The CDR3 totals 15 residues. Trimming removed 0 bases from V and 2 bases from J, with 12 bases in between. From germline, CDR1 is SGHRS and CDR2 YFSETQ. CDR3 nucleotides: TGCGCCAGCAGCTTGGTTGGTCTTCCCCCCTACGAGCAGTACTTC. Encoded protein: CASSLVGLPPYEQYF.

The CDR3 protein is CASSPGTASYEQYF. CDR3 nucleotides: TGCGCCAGCAGCCCCGGGACAGCTTCCTACGAGCAGTACTTC. The chain links TRBV4-3 to TRBJ2-7, with TRBD1 matching 7 bases. Germline CDR1 is LGHNA and CDR2 is YSLEER. The J segment lost 1 base and the V segment lost 4 bases, leaving 4 bases of the junction unmatched. The CDR3 runs to 14 residues.

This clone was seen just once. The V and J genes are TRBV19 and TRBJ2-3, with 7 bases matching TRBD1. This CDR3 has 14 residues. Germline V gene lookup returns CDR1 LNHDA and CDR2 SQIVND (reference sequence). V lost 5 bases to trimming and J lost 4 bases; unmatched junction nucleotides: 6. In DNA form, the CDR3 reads TGTGCCAGTAGTCCCACAGGGGCGGCAGATACGCAGTATTTT. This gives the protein CASSPTGAADTQYF.

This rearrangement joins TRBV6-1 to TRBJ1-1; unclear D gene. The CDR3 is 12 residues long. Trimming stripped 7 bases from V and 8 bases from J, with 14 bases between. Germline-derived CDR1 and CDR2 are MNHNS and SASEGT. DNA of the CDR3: TGTGCCAGCAAACATGGTAAGCCAGAAGCTTTCTTT. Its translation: CASKHGKPEAFF.